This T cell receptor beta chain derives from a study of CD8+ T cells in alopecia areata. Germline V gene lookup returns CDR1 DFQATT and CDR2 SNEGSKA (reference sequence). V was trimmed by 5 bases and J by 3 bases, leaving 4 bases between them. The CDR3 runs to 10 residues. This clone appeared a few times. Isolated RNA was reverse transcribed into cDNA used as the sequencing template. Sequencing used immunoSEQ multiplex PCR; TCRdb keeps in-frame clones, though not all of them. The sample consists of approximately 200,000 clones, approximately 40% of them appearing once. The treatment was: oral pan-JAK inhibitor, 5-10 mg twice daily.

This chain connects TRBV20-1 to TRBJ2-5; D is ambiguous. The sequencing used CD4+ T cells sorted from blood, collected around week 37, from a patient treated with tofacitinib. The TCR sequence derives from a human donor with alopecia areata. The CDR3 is CSAYEETQYF. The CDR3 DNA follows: TGCAGTGCTTACGAAGAGACCCAGTACTTC.